This passage covers 11 T cell receptor beta chains from one sample sequenced in a study of T cell changes during pregnancy in multiple sclerosis. Repertoires were generated with immunoSEQ multiplex PCR, while TCRdb's copy carries only in-frame clones and drops some. The repertoire holds more than 55,000 clones, with approximately 90% as singletons. Here the sequenced sample was peripheral blood, taken after pregnancy. These receptors were taken from a female donor in good health, enrolled as a control in a pregnancy study.

This chain joins TRBV5-1 and TRBJ2-5; D unclear. Deletions cut 5 bases from V and 2 bases from J, with 13 bases between. The CDR3 runs to 14 residues. CDR1 and CDR2 (germline): SGHRS, YFSETQ. CDR3: CASSLAAPQETQYF. Written as DNA, the CDR3 is TGCGCCAGCAGTCTGGCGGCCCCTCAAGAGACCCAGTACTTC.

The CDR3 loop is CASSQVQGIEKLFF. CDR3 nucleotides: TGCGCCAGCAGCCAAGTACAGGGGATTGAAAAACTGTTTTTT. The gene calls are TRBV4-1 and TRBJ1-4; TRBD1 matches 7 bases. V lost 1 base to trimming and J lost 7 bases; unmatched junction nucleotides: 3. This CDR3 is 14 amino acids long. Germline V lookup: CDR1 MGHRA, CDR2 YSYEKL.

This clone came up once. The CDR3 DNA is TGTGCCAGCAGCTTATTTGCGAGGGCAGGTGTAGATACCGGGGAGCTGTTTTTT. Its protein is CASSLFARAGVDTGELFF. The rearrangement uses TRBV7-6 and TRBJ2-2; possible D gene TRBD2, 5 bases. CDR1 is SGHVS, CDR2 FNYEAQ, per germline. The CDR3 is 18 amino acids. The V end lost 2 bases, the J end lost 5 bases, and 21 bases lay between the germline ends.

The chain employs TRBV11-3 and TRBJ2-5; TRBD2 is a possible D gene (6 bases). V lost 3 bases and J lost 5, with 13 bases in between. The CDR3 spans 14 residues. Germline V gene sequence: CDR1 SGHNT, CDR2 YENEEA. Here the CDR3 DNA reads TGTGCCAGCAGCTTCGGAGGGGTTGCGGAGACCCAGTACTTC. This translates into CASSFGGVAETQYF.

This clone has a single count. The chain combines TRBV7-8 with TRBJ2-1; D is undetermined. The CDR3 has 12 residues. Deletions cut 0 bases from V and 5 bases from J, with 2 bases between. In germline, CDR1 is SGHVS, CDR2 FQNEAQ. CDR3 loop: CASSLADNEQFF. The CDR3 DNA follows: TGTGCCAGCAGCTTAGCCGACAATGAGCAGTTCTTC. Variable domain in full (rest from reference TRBV7-8 and TRBJ2-1): GAGVSQSPRYKVAKRGQDVALRCDPISGHVSLFWYQQALGQGPEFLTYFQNEAQLDKSGLPSDRFFAERPEGSVSTLKIQRTQQEDSAVYLCASSLADNEQFFGPGTRLTVL.

This clone was recorded once. V gene TRBV29-1 combines with J gene TRBJ2-5, with D uncertain. Germline V gives CDR1 SQVTM, CDR2 ANQGSEA. V was pared by 6 bases and J by 2 bases, with 13 bases between. This CDR3 is 13 amino acids long. The CDR3 region has the DNA TGCAGCGTGAGTAGTATCATACAAGAGACCCAGTACTTC. Protein: CSVSSIIQETQYF. Full variable domain (remainder filled in from reference TRBV29-1 and TRBJ2-5): SAVISQKPSRDICQRGTSLTIQCQVDSQVTMMFWYRQQPGQSLTLIATANQGSEATYESGFVIDKFPISRPNLTFSTLTVSNMSPEDSSIYLCSVSSIIQETQYFGPGTRLLVL.

CDR3 protein: CASSGGTSERNTQYF. As DNA, the CDR3 is TGTGCCAGCAGTGGGGGGACTAGCGAGCGAAATACGCAGTATTTT. The chain joins TRBV2 to TRBJ2-3; 10 nucleotides match TRBD2. CDR1 SNHLY and CDR2 FYNNEI come from the germline V gene. This CDR3 has 15 residues. V was pared by 4 bases and J by 7 bases, with 8 bases of the junction left unmatched.

The chain links TRBV5-5 to TRBJ1-1; tentatively, D is TRBD1 (5 bases). Germline CDR1 SGHKS, CDR2 YYEKEE (reference sequence). The V end lost 6 bases, the J end lost 6 bases, and 15 bases lay between the germline ends. The CDR3 runs to 13 residues. CDR3: CASTLGPQAEAFF. Written as DNA, the CDR3 is TGTGCCAGCACCCTGGGGCCCCAAGCTGAAGCTTTCTTT.

The chain recombines TRBV6-6 with TRBJ2-7; the match to TRBD2 covers 9 bases. Germline assignment: CDR1 MNHNY and CDR2 SVGAGI (reference sequence). With 6 bases clipped from V and 2 bases from J, the junction kept 5 bases outside the gene matches. The CDR3 is made up of 14 amino acids. CDR3 protein: CASRTAGGPYEQYF. The CDR3, as DNA: TGTGCCAGCAGAACAGCGGGAGGACCCTACGAGCAGTACTTC.

The chain employs TRBV18 and TRBJ2-6; 8 bases are a match to TRBD1. CDR1 KGHSH and CDR2 LQKENI come from the germline V gene. There are 17 residues in the CDR3. J was trimmed by 4 bases and V by 6 bases; bases with no gene match: 11. The chain's CDR3 is CASSPDRGLRGANVLTF. The DNA of the CDR3 is TGTGCCAGCTCCCCAGACAGGGGCTTGCGCGGGGCCAACGTCCTGACTTTC.

The chain combines TRBV7-6 with TRBJ2-7; D is possibly TRBD1 (6 bases). The length of the CDR3 is 14 residues. Germline-derived CDR1 and CDR2 are SGHVS and FNYEAQ. Trimming stripped 4 bases from V and 2 bases from J, with 12 bases between. CDR3 region: CASSSLDRTYEQYF. In nucleotides, the CDR3 is TGTGCCAGCAGCTCTCTGGACAGAACCTACGAGCAGTACTTC.